The sequence of this T cell receptor beta chain was determined in a study of Ad26.COV2.S vaccination and SARS-CoV-2 variants. Treatment denoted: roughly 20 received Ad26.COV2.S at low or high dose, single or two shots; a few received placebo; per-sample allocation not given. Sampling happened 63 days after the first vaccine or placebo injection. Study findings and constraints: Using TCR breadth and depth analyses may have led to underestimated total T cell responses. Whether participants received vaccine or placebo, their non-spike TCR breadth was similar.

Deletions cut 5 bases from V and 5 bases from J, with 14 bases between. The CDR3 covers 14 residues. Germline loops: CDR1 MNHEY, CDR2 SVGAGI. Generated by immunoSEQ multiplex PCR, the TCRdb table keeps only in-frame clones and is missing some. Of around 250,000 clones listed, around 88% are singletons. Comments on this clone: Its antigen is unknown.

This clonotype originated in a person between 18 and 59 years old who received the Ad26.COV2.S COVID-19 vaccine or a placebo. This chain joins TRBV6-5 and TRBJ2-3; tentatively, D is TRBD2 (6 bases). The source material was peripheral blood, sampled in a trial of Ad26.COV2.S vaccine versus placebo. CDR3 region: CASSRGQRVDTQYF. As DNA, the CDR3 is TGTGCCAGCAGTCGGGGCCAGCGGGTAGATACGCAGTATTTT.